This entry lists 21 T cell receptor beta chains sequenced from one sample in a study of T cell clones after liver transplantation. Produced via immunoSEQ multiplex PCR; TCRdb's table is partial and in-frame only. The sample records around 120,000 clones, approximately 90% being singletons. Sequences were derived from CD4+ T cells from blood, sampled 12 months after liver transplant. The receptors here all came from a human patient who received a liver transplant. Some T cells may possibly be graft donor cells.

This chain connects TRBV18 to TRBJ2-1, with TRBD2 identical over 8 bases. The CDR3 loop spans 17 amino acids. CDR1 and CDR2 (germline): KGHSH, LQKENI. V lost 2 bases, J lost 0 bases, and 6 bases stayed unmatched. For the CDR3, the DNA is TGTGCCAGCTCACCAATTAGCGGGGCTAGCTCCTACAATGAGCAGTTCTTC. This codes for CASSPISGASSYNEQFF.

This clone was recorded once. The chain carries TRBV4-1 and TRBJ2-3; D gene unclear. The length of the CDR3 is 12 residues. The V gene's germline CDR1 is MGHRA and CDR2 YSYEKL. Trimming pared 1 base from V and 5 bases from J, leaving 4 bases between. CDR3 region: CASSQGEDTQYF. In nucleotides, the CDR3 is TGCGCCAGCAGCCAAGGGGAAGATACGCAGTATTTT.

The chain recombines TRBV7-3 with TRBJ2-5; D unresolved. Germline V gene lookup returns CDR1 SGHTA and CDR2 FQGTGA. The CDR3 runs to 15 residues. V was cut by 1 base and J by 4 bases, with 13 bases left in between. The DNA for the CDR3 is TGTGCCAGCAGCTTAAACGGTGGAAGTGCAGAGACCCAGTACTTC. Its protein is CASSLNGGSAETQYF.

V usage is TRBV30 and J usage is TRBJ2-2; no reliable D call. Trimming took 1 base from V and 4 from J, leaving 13 bases between them. The CDR3 covers 15 residues. Germline V gene data show CDR1 as GTSNPN and CDR2 as SVGIG (reference sequence). This chain's CDR3 is CAWSDRNRATGELFF. DNA for the CDR3: TGTGCCTGGAGTGACCGGAACAGAGCCACCGGGGAGCTGTTTTTT.

Written as DNA, the CDR3 is TGTGCCAGCACTCCACTTCGGTCCGGGGAGCTGTTTTTT. Translated, it gives CASTPLRSGELFF. The chain recombines TRBV2 with TRBJ2-2, with D hard to call. Germline V gene lookup returns CDR1 SNHLY and CDR2 FYNNEI. V lost 7 bases to trimming and J lost 6 bases, with 12 bases between them. The CDR3 contains 13 residues.

V gene TRBV19 combines with J gene TRBJ2-3; D gene ambiguous. V was pared by 9 bases and J by 0 bases, with 10 bases between. The germline gives CDR1 LNHDA, CDR2 SQIVND (reference sequence). The CDR3 covers 13 residues. DNA of the CDR3: TGTGCCAGCCGGTGGGGTAGCACAGATACGCAGTATTTT. The encoded protein is CASRWGSTDTQYF.

The chain uses TRBV9 and TRBJ1-2; no definite D call. The CDR3 has 15 amino acids. The V end lost 4 bases, the J end lost 0 bases, and 13 bases lay between the germline ends. From germline, CDR1 is SGDLS and CDR2 YYNGEE. CDR3 amino acids: CASSPTLAANYGYTF. CDR3 nucleotide sequence: TGTGCCAGCAGCCCCACCTTGGCAGCTAACTATGGCTACACCTTC.

This clone was seen a single time. The chain carries TRBV7-2 and TRBJ2-3, with D perhaps matching TRBD1 (5 bases). V was shortened by 1 base and J by 3 bases, with 8 bases between the two germline ends. In germline, CDR1 is SGHTA, CDR2 FQGNSA. This CDR3 is built from 14 residues. DNA of the CDR3: TGTGCCAGCAGCTTAGTGGGGCGGACAGATACGCAGTATTTT. It encodes CASSLVGRTDTQYF.

The chain recombines TRBV11-3 with TRBJ2-3; maybe TRBD1 (6 bases). This CDR3 has 13 residues. Germline V CDR1 and CDR2: SGHNT, YENEEA. The ends were cut back, 7 bases at V and 3 bases at J, with 11 bases in the middle. CDR3 nucleotide sequence: TGTGCCAGCATGGACAGTACTACAGATACGCAGTATTTT. This codes for CASMDSTTDTQYF. The whole variable domain, remainder taken from reference TRBV11-3 and TRBJ2-3, is EAGVVQSPRYKIIEKKQPVAFWCNPISGHNTLYWYLQNLGQGPELLIRYENEEAVDDSQLPKDRFSAERLKGVDSTLKIQPAELGDSAVYLCASMDSTTDTQYFGPGTRLTVL.

The DNA of the CDR3 is TGTGCCAGCAGGGGACTAGCGGGAGAGACCCAGTACTTC. Encoded protein: CASRGLAGETQYF. The V gene is TRBV7-9, the J gene TRBJ2-5; 12 nucleotides align to TRBD2. Germline V gene sequence: CDR1 SEHNR, CDR2 FQNEAQ (reference sequence). There are 13 residues in the CDR3. J lost 4 bases, V lost 6 bases, and 0 bases had no gene match.

The CDR3 loop reads CASSPGTGRNYTF. The CDR3 DNA is TGTGCCAGCAGCCCGGGGACAGGGAGGAACTACACCTTC. This rearrangement joins TRBV28 to TRBJ1-2; 9 bases map to TRBD1. Germline V gene data show CDR1 as MDHEN and CDR2 as SYDVKM. The V segment lost 6 bases and the J segment 10 bases; nucleotides outside the gene matches: 9. The CDR3 totals 13 residues.

The chain links TRBV9 to TRBJ2-7; TRBD2 matches 11 bases. This CDR3 is built from 16 residues. V lost 4 bases to trimming and J lost 4 bases; unmatched junction nucleotides: 10. Germline lookup yields CDR1 SGDLS and CDR2 YYNGEE. The CDR3 bases are TGTGCCAGCAGCCCGGGACTAGCGGCGTTCCGATACGAGCAGTACTTC. Translated: CASSPGLAAFRYEQYF. Based on the CDR3 plus reference TRBV9 and TRBJ2-7, the full variable domain is DSGVTQTPKHLITATGQRVTLRCSPRSGDLSVYWYQQSLDQGLQFLIQYYNGEERAKGNILERFSAQQFPDLHSELNLSSLELGDSALYFCASSPGLAAFRYEQYFGPGTRLTVT.

Only one count was recorded for this clone. The rearrangement links TRBV2 to TRBJ2-1; D is possibly TRBD1 or TRBD2 (5 bases each). The germline V gene encodes CDR1 SNHLY and CDR2 FYNNEI. The CDR3 sequence is 16 residues long. Trimming took off 3 bases at V and 7 bases at J, with 19 bases between the two ends. The CDR3: CASSEFTGPPGNEQFF. The CDR3 region has the DNA TGTGCCAGCAGTGAGTTTACAGGTCCGCCGGGGAATGAGCAGTTCTTC.

The J gene is TRBJ2-2, the V gene TRBV28; TRBD2 matches at 16 bases. Germline values: CDR1 MDHEN, CDR2 SYDVKM. The trim removed 4 bases at V and 2 bases at J, leaving 4 bases unmatched. The CDR3 loop spans 18 amino acids. As DNA, the CDR3 is TGTGCCAGCAGTTCGGGGACTAGCGGGAGGGCTAACACCGGGGAGCTGTTTTTT. Protein product: CASSSGTSGRANTGELFF.

The CDR3 spells CASRRVLDTEAFF. CDR3 bases: TGTGCCAGCAGGCGGGTTTTGGACACTGAAGCTTTCTTT. The chain recombines TRBV25-1 with TRBJ1-1, with D hard to call. Trimming took 6 bases from V and 3 from J, leaving 11 bases between them. Germline assignment: CDR1 MGHDK and CDR2 SYGVNS. The CDR3 totals 13 residues.

CDR3 nucleotides: TGTGCCAGCAGCTTAACTCACCCACAGAACACCGGGGAGCTGTTTTTT. Its translation is CASSLTHPQNTGELFF. The chain employs TRBV7-3 and TRBJ2-2; D is undetermined. From germline, CDR1 is SGHTA and CDR2 FQGTGA. The V and J ends lost 0 bases and 1 base respectively, with 9 bases between them. This CDR3 has 16 residues.

The genes are TRBV27 and TRBJ2-5, with D tentatively TRBD2 (5 bases). Trimming cost V 6 bases and J 9 bases, with 20 bases left between them. CDR1 MNHEY and CDR2 SMNVEV come from the germline V gene (reference sequence). The CDR3 totals 14 residues. The CDR3 sequence: CASSSAGRSGAQYF. The CDR3 nucleotides are TGTGCCAGCAGCTCGGCGGGCAGGTCCGGGGCCCAGTACTTC.

The chain is built from TRBV2 and TRBJ1-5, with unresolved D. CDR1 SNHLY and CDR2 FYNNEI come from the germline V gene. The CDR3 runs to 14 residues. V lost 5 bases and J lost 0, with 8 bases in between. The CDR3, as DNA: TGTGCCAGCAGTCTGGGTACTAGCAATCAGCCCCAGCATTTT. Protein product: CASSLGTSNQPQHF.

V is TRBV7-3 and J is TRBJ2-2, with D possibly being TRBD1 (5 bases). The CDR3 covers 14 residues. The V gene's germline CDR1 is SGHTA and CDR2 FQGTGA. The V and J ends lost 5 bases and 8 bases respectively, with 15 bases between them. The CDR3 DNA follows: TGTGCCAGCAGCCTCCAGGGCTTGCGGGGGGAGCTGTTTTTT. Translated: CASSLQGLRGELFF.

The rearrangement links TRBV6-4 to TRBJ2-1; no definite D call. The V end lost 6 bases, the J end lost 0 bases, and 12 bases lay between the germline ends. Germline lookup yields CDR1 MRHNA and CDR2 SNTAGT. This CDR3 comprises 15 residues. The CDR3, as DNA: TGTGCCAGCAGACTGGGATCGAGCTCCTACAATGAGCAGTTCTTC. It codes for CASRLGSSSYNEQFF.

The chain joins TRBV27 to TRBJ2-3; D call uncertain. Trimming shortened V by 7 bases and J by 3 bases, and 14 bases separated the two germline ends. There are 14 residues in the CDR3. Per the germline V gene, CDR1 is MNHEY and CDR2 is SMNVEV (reference sequence). This chain's CDR3 is CASTERSRTDTQYF. The CDR3 coding sequence is TGTGCCAGCACCGAACGGTCTCGGACAGATACGCAGTATTTT.